One and the same sample provided the 5 T cell receptor beta chains below, sequenced in a study of T-cell memory formation after mild COVID-19. TCRdb itself ran the 5' RACE reads through MiXCR, one entry per CDR3 protein. The data hold 150,000 to 200,000 distinct CDR3 sequences, with 10% to 15% observed a single time. The sequenced sample consisted of PBMCs or a T cell subset sorted from them (not recorded which). The source is a young man who had mild COVID-19 (a few samples of this study predate the infection). Cell type and time point are not known.

The chain employs TRBV6-1 and TRBJ1-1, with 7 nucleotides matching TRBD1. The germline CDR1 and CDR2 sequences are MNHNS and SASEGT. V lost 11 bases to trimming and J lost 0 bases; unmatched junction nucleotides: 12. This CDR3 spans 15 amino acids. CDR3 in amino acids: CAGGRDRSLNTEAFF. The CDR3 DNA is TGTGCCGGGGGACGGGACAGATCTTTGAACACTGAAGCTTTCTTT.

This clonotype has just a few counts. The chain couples TRBV20-1 to TRBJ1-2; possibly TRBD1 for D (5 bases). CDR1 and CDR2 from the germline V gene are DFQATT and SNEGSKA (reference sequence). The V end was cut by 5 bases, the J end by 2 bases, with 12 bases between. The CDR3 totals 13 residues. The CDR3 loop reads CSAPGLGNYGYTF. In DNA form, the CDR3 reads TGCAGTGCTCCAGGGCTGGGGAACTATGGCTACACCTTC.

The chain links TRBV5-6 to TRBJ2-7; D gene unclear. Trimming stripped 7 bases from V and 5 bases from J, with 16 bases between. CDR1 SGHDT and CDR2 YYEEEE come from the germline V gene. The CDR3 runs 13 residues. The CDR3 DNA reads as TGTGCCAGCCGATTGGGATGGGTTAACGAGCAGTACTTC. It is translated as CASRLGWVNEQYF.

The chain employs TRBV6-4 and TRBJ1-2, with 8 nucleotides matching TRBD1. Germline V gives CDR1 MRHNA, CDR2 SNTAGT. This CDR3 comprises 14 residues. The trim removed 6 bases at V and 0 bases at J, leaving 3 bases unmatched. The CDR3 DNA reads as TGTGCCAGCAGGAGGACAGGGACTAACTATGGCTACACCTTC. As protein: CASRRTGTNYGYTF.

The V gene is TRBV18, the J gene TRBJ2-7; 8 positions match TRBD1. CDR1 and CDR2 from the germline V gene are KGHSH and LQKENI. The CDR3 is made up of 15 amino acids. V shed 1 base and J 1 base; nucleotides not matched to a gene: 3. DNA for the CDR3: TGTGCCAGCTCACCACGACAGGGGTTTTCCTACGAGCAGTACTTC. This gives the protein CASSPRQGFSYEQYF. The full variable domain, completed using reference TRBV18 and TRBJ2-7, is NAGVMQNPRHLVRRRGQEARLRCSPMKGHSHVYWYRQLPEEGLKFMVYLQKENIIDESGMPKERFSAEFPKEGPSILRIQQVVRGDSAAYFCASSPRQGFSYEQYFGPGTRLTVT.